The 20 T cell receptor beta chains below all came from one sample that was sequenced in a study of vaccination and CD4 T cells after COVID-19. Cultured CD4+ T cells had their DNA profiled by the Oncomine TCR Beta short-read assay. Each CDR3 protein gets one entry after TCRdb re-called the PCR reads with MiXCR. The table lists over 10,000 distinct CDR3 sequences, around 27% of them singletons. No cognate antigen is known for these TCRs. Specified treatment: roughly ten-day PBMC culture with coronavirus spike peptide pools or control peptides (ViraFEST assay). The sequenced sample was CD4+ T cells from blood, cultured in vitro, obtained before SARS-CoV-2 vaccination. These receptors were taken from a human donor who received a COVID-19 vaccine.

This clonotype showed up just a few times. The chain combines TRBV7-8 with TRBJ2-3; D is undetermined. The ends were cut back, 1 base at V and 0 bases at J, with 14 bases in the middle. The CDR3 has 17 amino acids. Germline CDR1 and CDR2: SGHVS and FQNEAQ. The DNA for the CDR3 is TGTGCCAGCAGCTTAGGCCGTCTGGGTCGGAGCACAGATACGCAGTATTTT. The encoded protein is CASSLGRLGRSTDTQYF.

The chain recombines TRBV10-1 with TRBJ2-3, with D perhaps TRBD1 (5 bases). The CDR3 has 14 amino acids. Germline CDR1 reads WNHNN; CDR2 reads SYGVQD (reference sequence). Trimming pared 5 bases from V and 2 bases from J, leaving 11 bases between. The CDR3 here is CASSPDRNTDTQYF. The CDR3 nucleotides are TGCGCCAGCAGTCCAGACAGAAACACAGATACGCAGTATTTT.

This clonotype was observed a few times. This rearrangement joins TRBV12-3 or TRBV12-4 to TRBJ2-5, with D uncertain. V lost 3 bases and J lost 7, with 12 bases in between. This CDR3 spans 13 amino acids. The DNA for the CDR3 is TGTGCCAGCAGTTTTGGTAACTGGGGGACCCAGTACTTC. It yields the protein CASSFGNWGTQYF.

This clonotype was seen a handful of times. The J gene is TRBJ2-3, the V gene TRBV24-1; either TRBD1 or TRBD2 may fit D (5 bases each). This CDR3 is built from 14 residues. Per the germline V gene, CDR1 is KGHDR and CDR2 is SFDVKD. Trimming cost V 7 bases and J 5 bases, with 15 bases left between them. The CDR3 loop reads CATSGDGGEDTQYF. The CDR3 DNA reads as TGTGCCACCAGCGGGGACGGCGGAGAAGATACGCAGTATTTT.

The gene calls are TRBV18 and TRBJ1-2, with D unclear. The CDR3 is 14 amino acids. Germline lookup yields CDR1 KGHSH and CDR2 LQKENI. V was trimmed by 2 bases and J by 6 bases, leaving 13 bases between them. The CDR3 reads CASSPESEVNGYTF. The CDR3, as DNA: TGTGCCAGCTCACCAGAGTCGGAGGTTAATGGCTACACCTTC.

This clonotype was detected a few times. The rearrangement uses TRBV6-2 or TRBV6-3 and TRBJ1-5, with a weak D call TRBD1 (6 bases). V dropped 0 bases and J dropped 5 bases, with 8 bases sitting between them. This CDR3 has 14 amino acids. The germline V gene encodes CDR1 MNHEY and CDR2 SVGEGT. The CDR3 spells CASSYSQGDQPQHF. DNA of the CDR3: TGTGCCAGCAGTTACTCACAGGGAGATCAGCCCCAGCATTTT.

This clonotype was picked up a small number of times. This chain uses TRBV6-1 with TRBJ2-7; 10 nucleotides match TRBD1. Trimming cost V 4 bases and J 3 bases; bases outside gene matches: 6. The CDR3 has 15 residues. Germline assignment: CDR1 MNHNS and CDR2 SASEGT. The CDR3 DNA sequence: TGTGCCAGCAGTGGGAGGACAGGGGGTATCTACGAGCAGTACTTC. It codes for CASSGRTGGIYEQYF.

V gene TRBV30 combines with J gene TRBJ2-5; D remains unclear. This CDR3 has 14 amino acids. Between the trimmed V and J ends, which lost 0 bases and 1 base, there was a span of 9 bases. Germline CDR1 GTSNPN, CDR2 SVGIG (reference sequence). DNA of the CDR3: TGTGCCTGGAGTGTACGCGGCAGCCAAGAGACCCAGTACTTC. This translates into CAWSVRGSQETQYF. The variable domain in full, completed from reference TRBV30 and TRBJ2-5, reads SQTIHQWPATLVQPVGSPLSLECTVEGTSNPNLYWYRQAAGRGLQLLFYSVGIGQISSEVPQNLSASRPQDRQFILSSKKLLLSDSGFYLCAWSVRGSQETQYFGPGTRLLVL.

This chain joins TRBV7-3 and TRBJ2-5, with 9 bases fitting TRBD1. After removal of 4 bases from V and 8 bases from J, the junction contained 14 bases not matched to a gene. Germline-derived CDR1 and CDR2 are SGHTA and FQGTGA. CDR3 length: 16 amino acids. The CDR3, as DNA: TGTGCCAGCAGCTCCAAGGCGGCGGGGACAGGGAGCACCCAGTACTTC. Translated: CASSSKAAGTGSTQYF.

The chain recombines TRBV5-4 with TRBJ2-3; D remains unclear. The V end was cut by 0 bases, the J end by 0 bases, with 11 bases between. Germline CDR1 and CDR2: SGHNT and YYREEE (reference sequence). The CDR3 sequence is 16 residues long. CDR3 sequence reads: CASSLGTPGSTDTQYF. DNA of the CDR3: TGTGCCAGCAGCTTGGGGACCCCCGGAAGCACAGATACGCAGTATTTT.

This clonotype came up a few times. The rearrangement uses TRBV5-6 and TRBJ1-6; D is ambiguous. This CDR3 has 15 residues. Germline V gene sequence: CDR1 SGHDT, CDR2 YYEEEE. The V end lost 5 bases, the J end lost 7 bases, and 16 bases lay between the germline ends. This chain's CDR3 is CASSLLNRWNSPLHF. The CDR3 DNA follows: TGTGCCAGCAGTTTACTGAACCGTTGGAATTCACCCCTCCACTTT.

The chain employs TRBV20-1 and TRBJ2-5, with D uncertain. V shed 4 bases and J shed 2 bases, with 8 bases lying between them. The germline V gene has CDR1 DFQATT and CDR2 SNEGSKA (reference sequence). The CDR3 is 12 amino acids. The CDR3: CSATLGQETQYF. The CDR3, as DNA: TGCAGTGCTACTTTGGGACAAGAGACCCAGTACTTC.

This clonotype was seen more than once but under ten times. This rearrangement joins TRBV5-1 to TRBJ2-3, with TRBD2 matching 8 bases. There are 15 residues in the CDR3. V was pared by 0 bases and J by 4 bases, with 4 bases of the junction left unmatched. Germline V lookup: CDR1 SGHRS, CDR2 YFSETQ. The CDR3 sequence is CASSLDGLAPDTQYF. CDR3 nucleotides: TGCGCCAGCAGCTTGGACGGACTAGCCCCAGATACGCAGTATTTT.

This chain connects TRBV30 to TRBJ2-5, with D unresolved. This CDR3 comprises 16 residues. Trimming removed 0 bases at V and 1 base at J, with 15 bases between. CDR1 and CDR2 (germline): GTSNPN, SVGIG (reference sequence). The CDR3 region is CAWSVSPPEPQETQYF. Here the CDR3 DNA reads TGTGCCTGGAGTGTTTCACCTCCGGAGCCCCAAGAGACCCAGTACTTC.

The chain couples TRBV2 to TRBJ2-2; D not certain. The V end lost 8 bases, the J end lost 0 bases, and 13 bases lay between the germline ends. Germline V gives CDR1 SNHLY, CDR2 FYNNEI. CDR3 length: 15 residues. The DNA of the CDR3 is TGTGCCAGCTCGCGGAGCCTATCGAACACCGGGGAGCTGTTTTTT. Translating it yields CASSRSLSNTGELFF. Full variable domain (remainder filled in from reference TRBV2 and TRBJ2-2): EPEVTQTPSHQVTQMGQEVILRCVPISNHLYFYWYRQILGQKVEFLVSFYNNEISEKSEIFDDQFSVERPDGSNFTLKIRSTKLEDSAMYFCASSRSLSNTGELFFGEGSRLTVL.

The chain is built from TRBV24-1 and TRBJ1-5; 9 bases fit TRBD1. V was clipped by 5 bases and J by 6 bases; unmatched bases: 4. This CDR3 is built from 14 residues. The germline gives CDR1 KGHDR, CDR2 SFDVKD. CDR3 region: CATSVEDRGQPQHF. The CDR3 DNA reads TGTGCCACCAGTGTCGAGGACAGGGGTCAGCCCCAGCATTTT.

This clonotype was found a few times. V usage is TRBV12-3 or TRBV12-4 and J usage is TRBJ2-1, with D unresolved. The length of the CDR3 is 13 residues. Trimming left V 3 bases short and J 4 bases short, with 7 bases between. The CDR3 spells CASSFRQYNEQFF. The DNA for the CDR3 is TGTGCCAGCAGTTTTCGACAATACAATGAGCAGTTCTTC.

A few counts support this clonotype. The CDR3 DNA reads TGTGCCAGCAGCTTGCATGGGACAGGGGATGGCTACACCTTC. This sequence encodes CASSLHGTGDGYTF. The chain couples TRBV5-4 to TRBJ1-2; 10 bases are shared with TRBD1. After removal of 1 base from V and 6 bases from J, the junction contained 3 bases not matched to a gene. The germline CDR1 and CDR2 sequences are SGHNT and YYREEE (reference sequence). The CDR3 is made up of 14 amino acids.

This clonotype was seen only a few times. V gene TRBV19 combines with J gene TRBJ1-5; 7 bases fit TRBD1. Germline CDR1 is LNHDA and CDR2 is SQIVND (reference sequence). V lost 4 bases and J lost 2; bases outside the gene matches: 8. CDR3 size: 16 residues. In DNA form, the CDR3 reads TGTGCCAGTAGTAGACAGGGACGGTTAGGCAATCAGCCCCAGCATTTT. This translates into CASSRQGRLGNQPQHF.

This chain uses TRBV11-3 with TRBJ2-1; D may be TRBD1 (6 bases). The V gene's germline CDR1 is SGHNT and CDR2 YENEEA. The CDR3 extends over 14 amino acids. V was pared by 3 bases and J by 6 bases, with 12 bases between. The CDR3 spells CASSFMQGINEQFF. CDR3 nucleotide sequence: TGTGCCAGCAGCTTTATGCAGGGGATCAATGAGCAGTTCTTC. The complete variable domain, with remaining parts taken from reference TRBV11-3 and TRBJ2-1, reads EAGVVQSPRYKIIEKKQPVAFWCNPISGHNTLYWYLQNLGQGPELLIRYENEEAVDDSQLPKDRFSAERLKGVDSTLKIQPAELGDSAVYLCASSFMQGINEQFFGPGTRLTVL.